The clone carrying this TCR beta chain was seen once. This sample is part of a study of lymphopenia after photon versus proton radiotherapy. The assay was immunoSEQ multiplex PCR, and TCRdb's table has in-frame clones only and misses some. The sample carries under 30,000 clones, roughly 80% recorded once. CDR3 length: 15 amino acids. Germline V CDR1 and CDR2: SGHVS, FNYEAQ. Trimming at V came to 5 bases and at J to 7 bases, leaving 10 bases not matched to a gene. Sample: peripheral blood, taken from a patient treated with photon-based radiotherapy. This sequence was found in a man aged 40-49 years with gastric cancer. The V and J genes are TRBV7-6 and TRBJ1-5; TRBD1 aligns across 8 bases. For the CDR3, the DNA is TGTGCCAGCAGCAAAGGACAGGGCTGGGGACAGCCCCAGCATTTT. This translates into CASSKGQGWGQPQHF.